These T cell receptor beta chains were read from a single sample in a study of shared clonotypes between healthy human individuals. The repertoire was sequenced with immunoSEQ multiplex PCR; TCRdb's copy has only in-frame clones and lacks some. The profile shows more than 2 million clones, about 95% of them singletons. Sequencing used naive CD4+ T cells sorted from blood. These receptors were taken from a man between 18 and 29 years old in good health. CDR3s include the opening cysteine and the closing phenylalanine or tryptophan. The order of the fields is J gene, clone size, V gene, D gene, CDR3 protein, CDR3 DNA. The D gene is left open where the match is weak. The size field is filled for only some rows; it gives once, few, many or a size class.

J gene: TRBJ2-2; clone size: -; V gene: TRBV5-1; D gene: -; CDR3 protein: CASRGRQNTGELFF; CDR3 DNA: TGCGCCAGCAGAGGCCGCCAAAACACCGGGGAGCTGTTTTTT
J gene: TRBJ1-2; clone size: -; V gene: TRBV5-1; D gene: TRBD1; CDR3 protein: CASSLDRGTGGYTF; CDR3 DNA: TGCGCCAGCAGCTTAGACAGGGGAACGGGAGGCTACACCTTC
J gene: TRBJ2-6; clone size: -; V gene: TRBV6-5; D gene: -; CDR3 protein: CASTRFSSGANVLTF; CDR3 DNA: TGTGCCAGCACTCGGTTCAGCTCTGGGGCCAACGTCCTGACTTTC
J gene: TRBJ2-1; clone size: -; V gene: TRBV12-2; D gene: -; CDR3 protein: CASRLAIECRHNEQFF; CDR3 DNA: TGTGCAAGTCGCTTAGCGATAGAATGTAGACACAATGAGCAGTTCTTC
J gene: TRBJ1-1; clone size: few; V gene: TRBV18; D gene: -; CDR3 protein: CASSSQGSGTEAFF; CDR3 DNA: TGTGCCAGCTCATCACAGGGTTCGGGGACTGAAGCTTTCTTT
J gene: TRBJ1-1; clone size: -; V gene: TRBV5-1; D gene: -; CDR3 protein: CASSLEGPLGMNTEAFF; CDR3 DNA: TGCGCCAGCAGCTTGGAGGGACCCCTCGGGATGAACACTGAAGCTTTCTTT
J gene: TRBJ2-3; clone size: -; V gene: TRBV29-1; D gene: -; CDR3 protein: CSVEEGRPGDTQYF; CDR3 DNA: TGCAGCGTTGAAGAAGGCCGCCCGGGAGATACGCAGTATTTT
J gene: TRBJ2-3; clone size: -; V gene: TRBV28; D gene: TRBD2; CDR3 protein: CASPPPTSGITDTQYF; CDR3 DNA: TGTGCCAGCCCACCCCCGACTAGCGGCATCACAGATACGCAGTATTTT
J gene: TRBJ2-3; clone size: -; V gene: TRBV7-8; D gene: -; CDR3 protein: CASSRDSTDTQYF; CDR3 DNA: TGTGCCAGCAGCCGAGACTCCACAGATACGCAGTATTTT
J gene: TRBJ1-1; clone size: once; V gene: TRBV28; D gene: -; CDR3 protein: CASSLPTGMNTEAFF; CDR3 DNA: TGTGCCAGCAGTTTACCAACAGGCATGAACACTGAAGCTTTCTTT
J gene: TRBJ2-5; clone size: -; V gene: TRBV5-1; D gene: -; CDR3 protein: CASSHQETQYF; CDR3 DNA: TGCGCCAGCAGCCACCAAGAGACCCAGTACTTC
J gene: TRBJ2-2; clone size: -; V gene: TRBV2; D gene: TRBD1; CDR3 protein: CASSGGTGVNGELFF; CDR3 DNA: TGTGCCAGCAGTGGGGGGACAGGGGTTAACGGGGAGCTGTTTTTT
J gene: TRBJ2-1; clone size: -; V gene: TRBV6-5; D gene: TRBD2; CDR3 protein: CASSRGGAGEQFF; CDR3 DNA: TGTGCCAGCAGCCGGGGGGGGGCCGGTGAGCAGTTCTTC